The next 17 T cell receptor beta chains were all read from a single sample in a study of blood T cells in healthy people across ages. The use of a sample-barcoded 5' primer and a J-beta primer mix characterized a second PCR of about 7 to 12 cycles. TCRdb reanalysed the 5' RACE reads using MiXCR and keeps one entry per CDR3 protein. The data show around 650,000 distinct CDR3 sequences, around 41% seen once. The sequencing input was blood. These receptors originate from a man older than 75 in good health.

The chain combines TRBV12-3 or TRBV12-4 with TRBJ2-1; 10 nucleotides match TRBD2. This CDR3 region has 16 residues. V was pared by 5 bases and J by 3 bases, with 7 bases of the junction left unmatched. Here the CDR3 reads CASSRKLAGLYNEQFF. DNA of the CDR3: TGTGCCAGCAGTCGAAAACTAGCGGGGCTCTACAATGAGCAGTTCTTC.

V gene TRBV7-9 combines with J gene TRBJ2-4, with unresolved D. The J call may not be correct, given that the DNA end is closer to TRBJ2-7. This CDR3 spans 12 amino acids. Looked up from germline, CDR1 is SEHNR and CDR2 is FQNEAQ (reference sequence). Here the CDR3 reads CASSSRLYEQYF. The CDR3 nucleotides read TGTGCCAGCAGCTCTAGACTCTACGAGCAGTACTTC.

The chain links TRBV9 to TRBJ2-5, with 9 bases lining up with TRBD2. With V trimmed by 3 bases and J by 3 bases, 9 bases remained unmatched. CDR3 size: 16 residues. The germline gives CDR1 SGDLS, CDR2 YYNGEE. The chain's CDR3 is CASSAPGTSWEETQYF. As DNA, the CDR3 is TGTGCCAGCAGCGCTCCAGGGACTAGCTGGGAAGAGACCCAGTACTTC.

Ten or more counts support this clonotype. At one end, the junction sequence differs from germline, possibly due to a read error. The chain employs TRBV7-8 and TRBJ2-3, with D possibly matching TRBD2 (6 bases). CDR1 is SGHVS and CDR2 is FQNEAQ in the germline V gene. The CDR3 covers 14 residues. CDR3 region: CASSLGLPTDTQYF. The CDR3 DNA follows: TGTGCCAGCAGTTTAGGACTACCCACAGATACGCAGTATTTT.

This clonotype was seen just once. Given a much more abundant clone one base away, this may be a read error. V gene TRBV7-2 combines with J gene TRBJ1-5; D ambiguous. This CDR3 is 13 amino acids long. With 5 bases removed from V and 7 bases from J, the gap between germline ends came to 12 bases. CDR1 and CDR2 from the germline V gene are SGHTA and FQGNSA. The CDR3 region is CASSARISQPQHF. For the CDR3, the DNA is TGTGCCAGCAGCGCCAGGATCAGCCAGCCCCAGCATTTT.

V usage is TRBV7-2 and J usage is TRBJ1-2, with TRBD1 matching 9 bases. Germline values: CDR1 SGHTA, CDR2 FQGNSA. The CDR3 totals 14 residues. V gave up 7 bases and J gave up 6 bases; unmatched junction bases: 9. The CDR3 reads CASTLQGALNGYTF. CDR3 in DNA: TGTGCCAGCACCCTACAGGGGGCTCTGAATGGCTACACCTTC.

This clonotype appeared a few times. The CDR3 sequence: CSARSGGGGAYEQYF. The CDR3, as DNA: TGCAGTGCTAGATCAGGGGGCGGGGGGGCCTACGAGCAGTACTTC. V and J are TRBV20-1 and TRBJ2-7; tentative D call: TRBD2 (9 bases). This CDR3 has 15 amino acids. Germline-derived CDR1 and CDR2 are DFQATT and SNEGSKA (reference sequence). V dropped 2 bases and J dropped 2 bases, with 16 bases sitting between them.

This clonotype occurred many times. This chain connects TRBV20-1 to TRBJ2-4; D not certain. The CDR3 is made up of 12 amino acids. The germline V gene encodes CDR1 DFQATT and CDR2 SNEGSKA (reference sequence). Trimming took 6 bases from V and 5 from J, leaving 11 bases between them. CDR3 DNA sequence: TGCAGTGCCCCAATCGGAGAAAACATTCAGTACTTC. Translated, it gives CSAPIGENIQYF.

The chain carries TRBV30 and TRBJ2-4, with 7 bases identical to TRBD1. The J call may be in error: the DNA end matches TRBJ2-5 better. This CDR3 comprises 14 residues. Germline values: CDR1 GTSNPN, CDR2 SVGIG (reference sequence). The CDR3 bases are TGTGCCTGGAGTAGGAACAGGGGATCAGAGACCCAGTACTTC. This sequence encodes CAWSRNRGSETQYF.

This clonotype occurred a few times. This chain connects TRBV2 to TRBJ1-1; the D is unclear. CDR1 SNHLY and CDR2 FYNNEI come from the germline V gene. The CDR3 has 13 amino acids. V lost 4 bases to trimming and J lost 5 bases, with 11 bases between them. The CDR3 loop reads CASSGQVRTEAFF. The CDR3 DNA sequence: TGTGCCAGCAGTGGCCAGGTCAGGACTGAAGCTTTCTTT.

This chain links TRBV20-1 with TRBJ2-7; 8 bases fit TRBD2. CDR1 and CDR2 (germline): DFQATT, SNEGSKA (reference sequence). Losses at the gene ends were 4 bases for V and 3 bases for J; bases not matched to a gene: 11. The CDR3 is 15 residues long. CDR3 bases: TGCAGTGCTAACCGCTTTGGCGGGGGGCTCTACGAGCAGTACTTC. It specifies CSANRFGGGLYEQYF.

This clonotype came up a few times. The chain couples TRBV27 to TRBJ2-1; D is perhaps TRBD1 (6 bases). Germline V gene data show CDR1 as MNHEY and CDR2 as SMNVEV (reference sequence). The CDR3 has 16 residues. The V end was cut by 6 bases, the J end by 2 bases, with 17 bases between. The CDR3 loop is CASSSRGRGTYNEQFF. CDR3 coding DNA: TGTGCCAGCAGCTCCCGGGGCAGGGGAACCTACAATGAGCAGTTCTTC.

In DNA, the CDR3 is TGTGCCAGCTCACCACAGGGTTGGAACACTGAAGCTTTCTTT. This sequence encodes CASSPQGWNTEAFF. This chain joins TRBV18 and TRBJ1-1; D is unresolved. The CDR3 runs 14 residues. Between the trimmed V and J ends, which lost 1 base and 1 base, there was a span of 7 bases. In germline, CDR1 is KGHSH, CDR2 LQKENI.

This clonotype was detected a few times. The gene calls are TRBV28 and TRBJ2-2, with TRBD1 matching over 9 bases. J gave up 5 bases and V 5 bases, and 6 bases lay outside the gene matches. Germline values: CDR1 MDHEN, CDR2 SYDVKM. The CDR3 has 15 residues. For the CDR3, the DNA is TGTGCCAGCAGTACAGGGGGCGCTGGGACCGGGGAGCTGTTTTTT. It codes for CASSTGGAGTGELFF.

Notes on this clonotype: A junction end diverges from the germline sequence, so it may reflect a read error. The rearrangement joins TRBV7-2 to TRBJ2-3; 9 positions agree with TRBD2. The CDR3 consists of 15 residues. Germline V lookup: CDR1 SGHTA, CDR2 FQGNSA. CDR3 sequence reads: CASSLAGRGTDTQYF. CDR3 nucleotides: TGTGCCAGCAGCCTAGCGGGGAGGGGCACAGATACGCAGTATTTT.

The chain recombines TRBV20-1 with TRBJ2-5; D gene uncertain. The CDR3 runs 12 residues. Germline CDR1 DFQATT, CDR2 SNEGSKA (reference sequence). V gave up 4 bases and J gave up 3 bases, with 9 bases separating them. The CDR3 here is CSAILGEETQYF. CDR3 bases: TGCAGTGCTATCTTGGGCGAAGAGACCCAGTACTTC.

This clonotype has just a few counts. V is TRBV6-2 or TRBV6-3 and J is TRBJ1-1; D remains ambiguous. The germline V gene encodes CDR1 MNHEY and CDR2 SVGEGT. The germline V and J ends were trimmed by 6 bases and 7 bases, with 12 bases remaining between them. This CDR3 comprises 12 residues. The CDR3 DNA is TGTGCCAGCAGCCAACAAACCAATGAAGCTTTCTTT. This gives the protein CASSQQTNEAFF.